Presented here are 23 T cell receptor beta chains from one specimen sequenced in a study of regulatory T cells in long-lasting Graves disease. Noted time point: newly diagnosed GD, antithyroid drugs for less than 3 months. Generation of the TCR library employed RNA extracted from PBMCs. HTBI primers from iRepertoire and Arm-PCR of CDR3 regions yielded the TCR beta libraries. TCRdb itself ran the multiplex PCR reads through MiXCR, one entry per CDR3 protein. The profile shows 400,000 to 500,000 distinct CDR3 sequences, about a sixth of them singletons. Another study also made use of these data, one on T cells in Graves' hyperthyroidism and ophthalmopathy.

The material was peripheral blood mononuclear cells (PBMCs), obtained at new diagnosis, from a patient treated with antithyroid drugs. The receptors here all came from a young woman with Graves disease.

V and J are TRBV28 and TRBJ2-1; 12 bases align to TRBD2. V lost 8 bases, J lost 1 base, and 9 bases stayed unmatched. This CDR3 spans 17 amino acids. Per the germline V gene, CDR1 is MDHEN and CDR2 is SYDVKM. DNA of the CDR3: TGTGCCAGCGGGTTGACTAGCGGGAGCTGGTCCTACAATGAGCAGTTCTTC. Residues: CASGLTSGSWSYNEQFF.

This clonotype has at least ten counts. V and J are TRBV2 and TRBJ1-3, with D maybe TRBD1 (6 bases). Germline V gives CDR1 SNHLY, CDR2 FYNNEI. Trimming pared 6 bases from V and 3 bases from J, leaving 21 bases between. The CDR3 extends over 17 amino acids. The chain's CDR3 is CASSMANRAKHGNTIYF. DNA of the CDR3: TGTGCCAGCAGCATGGCGAACAGGGCGAAACATGGAAACACCATATATTTT.

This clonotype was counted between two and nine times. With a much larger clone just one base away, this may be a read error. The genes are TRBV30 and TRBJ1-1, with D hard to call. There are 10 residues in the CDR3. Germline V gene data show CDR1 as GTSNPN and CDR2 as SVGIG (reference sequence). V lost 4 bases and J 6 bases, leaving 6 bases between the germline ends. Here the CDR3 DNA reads TGTGCCTGGAAAGCCTCTGAAGCTTTCTTT. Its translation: CAWKASEAFF. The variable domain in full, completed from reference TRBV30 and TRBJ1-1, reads SQTIHQWPATLVQPVGSPLSLECTVEGTSNPNLYWYRQAAGRGLQLLFYSVGIGQISSEVPQNLSASRPQDRQFILSSKKLLLSDSGFYLCAWKASEAFFGQGTRLTVV.

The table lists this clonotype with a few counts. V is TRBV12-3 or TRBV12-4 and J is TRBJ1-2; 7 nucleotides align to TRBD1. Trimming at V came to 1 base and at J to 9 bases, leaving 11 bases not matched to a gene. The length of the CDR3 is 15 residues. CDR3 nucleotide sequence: TGTGCCAGCAGTTTAGGACAGGGCGGGGGGATTCGCTACACCTTC. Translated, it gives CASSLGQGGGIRYTF.

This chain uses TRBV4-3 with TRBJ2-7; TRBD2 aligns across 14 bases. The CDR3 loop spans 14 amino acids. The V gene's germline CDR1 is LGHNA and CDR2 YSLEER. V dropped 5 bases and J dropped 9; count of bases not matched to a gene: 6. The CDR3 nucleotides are TGCGCCAGCAGCTCAGGACTAGCGGGAGGAGTGCAGTACTTC. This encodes CASSSGLAGGVQYF.

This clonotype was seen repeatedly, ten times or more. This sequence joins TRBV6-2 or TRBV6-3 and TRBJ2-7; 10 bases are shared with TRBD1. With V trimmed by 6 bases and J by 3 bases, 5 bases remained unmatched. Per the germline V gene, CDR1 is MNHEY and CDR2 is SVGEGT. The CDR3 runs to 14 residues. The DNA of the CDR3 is TGTGCCAGCAGCCTGACAGGGGGCATCTACGAGCAGTACTTC. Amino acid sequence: CASSLTGGIYEQYF.

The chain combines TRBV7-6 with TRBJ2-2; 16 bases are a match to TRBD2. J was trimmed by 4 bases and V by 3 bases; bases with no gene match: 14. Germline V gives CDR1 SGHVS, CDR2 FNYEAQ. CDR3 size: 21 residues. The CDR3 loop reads CASSFLSTGTSGREGTGELFF. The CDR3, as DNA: TGTGCCAGCAGCTTTCTCTCCACCGGGACTAGCGGGAGGGAGGGCACCGGGGAGCTGTTTTTT.

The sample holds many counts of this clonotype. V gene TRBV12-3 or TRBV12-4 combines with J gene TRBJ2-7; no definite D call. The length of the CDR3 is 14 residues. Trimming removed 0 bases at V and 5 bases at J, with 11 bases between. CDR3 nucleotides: TGTGCCAGCAGTTTAGCTAGTGGGCTGGACGAGCAGTACTTC. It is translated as CASSLASGLDEQYF.

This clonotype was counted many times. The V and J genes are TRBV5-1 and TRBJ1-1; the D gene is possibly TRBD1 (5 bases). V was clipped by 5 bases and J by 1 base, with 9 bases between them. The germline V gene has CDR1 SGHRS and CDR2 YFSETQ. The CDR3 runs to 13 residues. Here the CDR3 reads CASRGGGNTEAFF. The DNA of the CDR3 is TGCGCCAGCAGGGGGGGAGGGAACACTGAAGCTTTCTTT. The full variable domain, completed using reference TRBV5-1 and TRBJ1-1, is KAGVTQTPRYLIKTRGQQVTLSCSPISGHRSVSWYQQTPGQGLQFLFEYFSETQRNKGNFPGRFSGRQFSNSRSEMNVSTLELGDSALYLCASRGGGNTEAFFGQGTRLTVV.

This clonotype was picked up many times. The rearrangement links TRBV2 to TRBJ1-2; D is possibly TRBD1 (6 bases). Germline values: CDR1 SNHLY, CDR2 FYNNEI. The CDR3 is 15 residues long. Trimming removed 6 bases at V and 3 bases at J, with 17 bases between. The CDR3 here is CASSAGTPSHYGYTF. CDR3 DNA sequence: TGTGCCAGCAGCGCCGGGACACCGAGCCACTATGGCTACACCTTC. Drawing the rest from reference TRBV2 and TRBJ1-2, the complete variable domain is EPEVTQTPSHQVTQMGQEVILRCVPISNHLYFYWYRQILGQKVEFLVSFYNNEISEKSEIFDDQFSVERPDGSNFTLKIRSTKLEDSAMYFCASSAGTPSHYGYTFGSGTRLTVV.

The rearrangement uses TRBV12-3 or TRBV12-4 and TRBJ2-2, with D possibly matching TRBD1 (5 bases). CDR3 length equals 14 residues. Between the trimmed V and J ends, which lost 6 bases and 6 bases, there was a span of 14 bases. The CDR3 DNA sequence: TGTGCCAGCAGACCTCCAGGGTCAGCCGGGGAGCTGTTTTTT. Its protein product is CASRPPGSAGELFF.

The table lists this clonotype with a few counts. The CDR3 DNA is TGTGCCAGCAGCTTAGGACTAGCGGGAACGGATGAGCAGTTCTTC. Translating gives CASSLGLAGTDEQFF. The chain links TRBV7-2 to TRBJ2-1; 11 bases fit TRBD2. This CDR3 is 15 amino acids long. Germline V gives CDR1 SGHTA, CDR2 FQGNSA. Trimming at V came to 1 base and at J to 8 bases, leaving 4 bases not matched to a gene.

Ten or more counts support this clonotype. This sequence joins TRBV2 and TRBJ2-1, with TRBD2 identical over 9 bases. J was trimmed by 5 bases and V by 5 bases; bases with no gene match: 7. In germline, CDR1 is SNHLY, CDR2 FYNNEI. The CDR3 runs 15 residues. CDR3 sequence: CASSRRTSENNEQFF. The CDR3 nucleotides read TGTGCCAGCAGTCGGAGGACTAGCGAGAACAATGAGCAGTTCTTC.

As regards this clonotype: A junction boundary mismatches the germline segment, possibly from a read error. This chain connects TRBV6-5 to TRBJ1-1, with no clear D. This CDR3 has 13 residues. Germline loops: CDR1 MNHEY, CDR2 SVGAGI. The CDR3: CASCYLGSTEAFF. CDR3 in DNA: TGTGCCAGCTGTTACTTGGGGAGCACTGAAGCTTTCTTT.

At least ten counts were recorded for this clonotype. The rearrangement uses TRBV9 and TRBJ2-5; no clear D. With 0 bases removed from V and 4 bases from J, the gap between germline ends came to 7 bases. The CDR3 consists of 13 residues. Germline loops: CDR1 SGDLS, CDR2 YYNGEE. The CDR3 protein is CASSVVPAETQYF. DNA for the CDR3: TGTGCCAGCAGCGTAGTACCGGCAGAGACCCAGTACTTC.

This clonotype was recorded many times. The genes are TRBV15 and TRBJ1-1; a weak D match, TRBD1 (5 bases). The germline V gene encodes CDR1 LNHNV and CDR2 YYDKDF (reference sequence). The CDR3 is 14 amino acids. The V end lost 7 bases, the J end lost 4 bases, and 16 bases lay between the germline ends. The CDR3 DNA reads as TGTGCCACCATGGGGGGTTATGATATCACTGAAGCTTTCTTT. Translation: CATMGGYDITEAFF.

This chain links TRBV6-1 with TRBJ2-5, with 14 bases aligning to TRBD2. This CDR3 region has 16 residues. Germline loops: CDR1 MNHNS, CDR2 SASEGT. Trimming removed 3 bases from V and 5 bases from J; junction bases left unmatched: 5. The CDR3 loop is CASSEGLAGVLETQYF. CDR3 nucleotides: TGTGCCAGCAGTGAGGGACTAGCGGGAGTTCTGGAGACCCAGTACTTC.

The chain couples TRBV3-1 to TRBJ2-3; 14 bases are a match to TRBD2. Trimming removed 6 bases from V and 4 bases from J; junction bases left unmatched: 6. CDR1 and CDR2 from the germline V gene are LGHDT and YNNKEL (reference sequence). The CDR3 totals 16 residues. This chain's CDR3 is CASRNGLAGGPDTQYF. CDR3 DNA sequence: TGTGCCAGCAGGAACGGACTAGCGGGAGGACCAGATACGCAGTATTTT.

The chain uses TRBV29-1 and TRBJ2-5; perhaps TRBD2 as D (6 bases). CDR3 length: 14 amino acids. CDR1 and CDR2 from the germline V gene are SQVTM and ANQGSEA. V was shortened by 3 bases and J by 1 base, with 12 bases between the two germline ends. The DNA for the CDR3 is TGCAGCGTTGAGGGGGGTTGGGCCCAAGAGACCCAGTACTTC. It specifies CSVEGGWAQETQYF.

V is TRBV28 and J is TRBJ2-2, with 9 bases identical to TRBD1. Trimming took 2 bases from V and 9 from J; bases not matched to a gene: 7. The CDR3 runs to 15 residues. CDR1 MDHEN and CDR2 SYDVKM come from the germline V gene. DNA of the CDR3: TGTGCCAGCAGTTTAATGACAGGGGGGAGCAGGGAGCTGTTTTTT. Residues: CASSLMTGGSRELFF.

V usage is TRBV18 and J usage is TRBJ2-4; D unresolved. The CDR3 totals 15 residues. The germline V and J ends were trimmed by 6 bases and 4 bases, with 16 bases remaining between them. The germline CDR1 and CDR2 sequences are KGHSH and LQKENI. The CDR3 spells CASSRLSEQKNIQYF. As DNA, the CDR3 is TGTGCCAGCTCCCGACTGAGCGAACAGAAAAACATTCAGTACTTC.

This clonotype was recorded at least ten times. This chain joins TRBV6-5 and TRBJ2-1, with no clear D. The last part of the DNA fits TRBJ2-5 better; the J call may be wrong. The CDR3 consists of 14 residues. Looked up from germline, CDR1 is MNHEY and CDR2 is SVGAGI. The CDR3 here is CASSYDAFVETQYF. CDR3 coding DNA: TGTGCCAGCAGTTACGATGCGTTTGTGGAGACCCAGTACTTC.

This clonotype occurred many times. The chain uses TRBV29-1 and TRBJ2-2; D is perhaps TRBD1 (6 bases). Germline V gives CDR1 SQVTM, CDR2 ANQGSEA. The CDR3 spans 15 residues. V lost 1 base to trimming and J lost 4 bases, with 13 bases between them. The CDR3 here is CSVEGKGRGTGELFF. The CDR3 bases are TGCAGCGTTGAAGGAAAGGGCAGGGGCACCGGGGAGCTGTTTTTT.